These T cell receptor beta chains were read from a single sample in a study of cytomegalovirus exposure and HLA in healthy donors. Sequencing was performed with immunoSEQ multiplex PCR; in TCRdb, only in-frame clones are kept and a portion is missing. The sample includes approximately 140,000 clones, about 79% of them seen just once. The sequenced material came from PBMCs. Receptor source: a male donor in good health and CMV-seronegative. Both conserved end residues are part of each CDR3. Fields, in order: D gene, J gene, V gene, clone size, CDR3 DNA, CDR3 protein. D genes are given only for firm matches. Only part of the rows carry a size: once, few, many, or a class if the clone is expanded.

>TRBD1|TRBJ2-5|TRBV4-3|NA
TGCGCCAGCAGCCAAGAGCGGAACAGGGGAGAGACCCAGTACTTC
CASSQERNRGETQYF
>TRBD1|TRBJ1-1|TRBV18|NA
TGTGCCAGCTCACTCACCACTAGGACAGGGGAGACCGAAGCTTTCTTT
CASSLTTRTGETEAFF
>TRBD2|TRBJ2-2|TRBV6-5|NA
TGTGCCAGCAGTGTGGGGTCGGGGGGCGGGGAGCTGTTTTTT
CASSVGSGGGELFF
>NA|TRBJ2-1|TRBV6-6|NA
TGTGCCAGCAGTTACTCGGAGACAGGTATCAATGAGCAGTTCTTC
CASSYSETGINEQFF
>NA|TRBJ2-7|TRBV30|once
TGTGCCTGCGGGCAGGGCTACGAGCAGTACTTC
CACGQGYEQYF
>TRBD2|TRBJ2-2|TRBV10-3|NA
TGTGCCATCAGTGAAATTAGCGGTCCGGGGGGCACCGGGGAGCTGTTTTTT
CAISEISGPGGTGELFF
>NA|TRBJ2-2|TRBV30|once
TGTGCCTGGAGTGTATCTGGGCCGACCGGGGAGCTGTTTTTT
CAWSVSGPTGELFF
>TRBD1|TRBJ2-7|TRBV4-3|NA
TGCGCCAGCAGCGATTGGGCCGTTGGACAGGGGGCTAAAGAGCAGTACTTC
CASSDWAVGQGAKEQYF
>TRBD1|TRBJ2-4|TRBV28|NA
TGTGCCAGCAGTTTAGGACAGGAAAACATTCAGTACTTC
CASSLGQENIQYF
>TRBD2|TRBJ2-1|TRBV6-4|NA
TGTGCCAGCAGCGCCGGGACTAGCGGACGAAATGAGCAGTTCTTC
CASSAGTSGRNEQFF
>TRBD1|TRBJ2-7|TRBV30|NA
TGTGCCGGGGACAGGGGCTCTGAGCAGTACTTC
CAGDRGSEQYF
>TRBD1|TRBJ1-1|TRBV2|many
TGTGCCAGCAAATCAGCGACAGGGGACACTGAAGCTTTCTTT
CASKSATGDTEAFF
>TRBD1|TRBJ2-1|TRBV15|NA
TGTGCCACCAGCGGGGTCCTGGGACAGGGGAACAATGAGCAGTTCTTC
CATSGVLGQGNNEQFF
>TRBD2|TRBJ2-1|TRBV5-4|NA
TGTGCCAGCAGCTTGGATTCAGCGGGACGCAATGAGCAGTTCTTC
CASSLDSAGRNEQFF
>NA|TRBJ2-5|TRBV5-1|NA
TGCGCCAGCAGCTTTTCCGAGCCGGGGGAGACCCAGTACTTC
CASSFSEPGETQYF
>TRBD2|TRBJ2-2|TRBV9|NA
TGTGCCAGCAGCGTAGAGGTTAGCGGGAGGGGGAACACCGGGGAGCTGTTTTTT
CASSVEVSGRGNTGELFF
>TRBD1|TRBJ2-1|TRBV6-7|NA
TGTGCCAGGAATACGACAGGGTTGTACAATGAGCAGTTCTTC
CARNTTGLYNEQFF
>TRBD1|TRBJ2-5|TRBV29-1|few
TGCAGCGTAGGGACAGGGAAAGAGACCCAGTACTTC
CSVGTGKETQYF
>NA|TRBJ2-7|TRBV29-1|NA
TGCAGCTCGTTCGACAGCGACCGTCCCTCTCCCTACGAGCAGTACTTC
CSSFDSDRPSPYEQYF
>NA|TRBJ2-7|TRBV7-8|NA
TGTGCCAGCAGCCGGGACTTATCCTACGAGCAGTACTTC
CASSRDLSYEQYF
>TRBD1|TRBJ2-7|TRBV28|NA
TGTGCCAGCAGCCTCTTTGGACAGGGGGCCTACGAGCAGTACTTC
CASSLFGQGAYEQYF
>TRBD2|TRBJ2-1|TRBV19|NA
TGTGCCAGTACTTGGACTAGCGGTTACAATGAGCAGTTCTTC
CASTWTSGYNEQFF
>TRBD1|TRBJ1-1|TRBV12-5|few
TGTGCTAGTGGTCTCCCCGGGACAGGGCATGAAGCTTTCTTT
CASGLPGTGHEAFF
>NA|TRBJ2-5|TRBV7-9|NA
TGTGCCAGCAGCCGCTCAGGAGCGGGCATACAAGAGACCCAGTACTTC
CASSRSGAGIQETQYF
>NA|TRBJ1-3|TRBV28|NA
TGTGCCAGCAGGAAAGCGGGCGGACCCTCTGGAAACACCATATATTTT
CASRKAGGPSGNTIYF
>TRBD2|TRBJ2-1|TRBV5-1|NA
TGCGCCAGCAGCCCCTTCGTAGCGGGAGATCCTAATGAGCAGTTCTTC
CASSPFVAGDPNEQFF
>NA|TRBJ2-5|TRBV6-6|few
TGTGCCAGCAGTCAACAGGTCCAAGAGACCCAGTACTTC
CASSQQVQETQYF